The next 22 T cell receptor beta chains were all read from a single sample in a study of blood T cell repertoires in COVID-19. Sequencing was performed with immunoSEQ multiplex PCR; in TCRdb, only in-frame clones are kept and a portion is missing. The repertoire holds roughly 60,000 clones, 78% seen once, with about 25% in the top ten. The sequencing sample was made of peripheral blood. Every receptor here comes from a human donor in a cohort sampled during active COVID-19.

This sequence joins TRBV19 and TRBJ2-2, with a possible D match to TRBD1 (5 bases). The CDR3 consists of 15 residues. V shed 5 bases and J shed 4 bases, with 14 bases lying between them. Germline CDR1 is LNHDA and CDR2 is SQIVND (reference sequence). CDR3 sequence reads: CASSSTGLLTGELFF. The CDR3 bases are TGTGCCAGTAGTTCTACAGGTCTCCTCACCGGGGAGCTGTTTTTT.

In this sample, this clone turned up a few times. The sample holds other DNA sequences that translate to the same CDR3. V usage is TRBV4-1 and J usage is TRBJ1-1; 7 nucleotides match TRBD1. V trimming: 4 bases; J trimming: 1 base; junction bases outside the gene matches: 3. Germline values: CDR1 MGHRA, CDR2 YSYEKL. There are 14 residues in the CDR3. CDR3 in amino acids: CASSPDRANTEAFF. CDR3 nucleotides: TGCGCCAGCAGCCCAGACAGGGCGAACACTGAAGCTTTCTTT.

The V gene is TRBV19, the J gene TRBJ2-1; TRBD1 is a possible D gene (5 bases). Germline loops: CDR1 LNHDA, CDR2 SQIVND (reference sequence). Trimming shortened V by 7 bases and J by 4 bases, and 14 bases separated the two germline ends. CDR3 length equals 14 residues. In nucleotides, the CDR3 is TGTGCCAGTACCCCCCAGGGATTGTACAATGAGCAGTTCTTC. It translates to CASTPQGLYNEQFF.

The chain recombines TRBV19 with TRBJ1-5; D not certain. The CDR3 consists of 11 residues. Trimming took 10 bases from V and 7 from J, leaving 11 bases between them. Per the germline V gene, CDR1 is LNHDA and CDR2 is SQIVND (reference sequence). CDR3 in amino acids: CATPLNQPQHF. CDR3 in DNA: TGTGCCACCCCACTCAACCAGCCCCAGCATTTT.

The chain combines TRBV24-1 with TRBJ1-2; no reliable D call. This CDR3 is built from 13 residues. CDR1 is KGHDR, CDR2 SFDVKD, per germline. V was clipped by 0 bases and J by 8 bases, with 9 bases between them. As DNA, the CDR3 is TGTGCCACCAGTGATTTGCGGGGTAACGGCTACACCTTC. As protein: CATSDLRGNGYTF.

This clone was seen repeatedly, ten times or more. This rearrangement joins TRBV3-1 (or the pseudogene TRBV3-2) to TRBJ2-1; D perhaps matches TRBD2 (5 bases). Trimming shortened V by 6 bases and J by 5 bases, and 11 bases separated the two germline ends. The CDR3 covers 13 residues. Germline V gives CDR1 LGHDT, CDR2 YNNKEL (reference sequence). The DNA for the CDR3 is TGTGCCAGCAGGGCGGGTTGGGACAATGAGCAGTTCTTC. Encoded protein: CASRAGWDNEQFF.

CDR3 residues: CASSLSGVSSYEQYF. The DNA for the CDR3 is TGCGCCAGCAGCTTATCGGGGGTCAGCTCCTACGAGCAGTACTTC. The chain employs TRBV5-1 and TRBJ2-7, with a weak D call TRBD2 (6 bases). The CDR3 runs to 15 residues. Trimming removed 2 bases from V and 0 bases from J, with 12 bases in between. Germline V CDR1 and CDR2: SGHRS, YFSETQ.

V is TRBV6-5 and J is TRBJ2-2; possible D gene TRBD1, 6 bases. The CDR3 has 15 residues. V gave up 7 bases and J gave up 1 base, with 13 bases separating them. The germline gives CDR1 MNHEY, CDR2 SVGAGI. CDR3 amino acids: CASNRDIGNTGELFF. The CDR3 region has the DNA TGTGCCAGCAACCGGGACATAGGGAACACCGGGGAGCTGTTTTTT.

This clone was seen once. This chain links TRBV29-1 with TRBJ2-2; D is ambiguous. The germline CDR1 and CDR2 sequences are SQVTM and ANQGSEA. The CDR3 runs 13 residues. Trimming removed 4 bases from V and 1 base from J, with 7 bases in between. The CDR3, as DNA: TGCAGCGTTGGCCTAGGGAACACCGGGGAGCTGTTTTTT. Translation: CSVGLGNTGELFF.

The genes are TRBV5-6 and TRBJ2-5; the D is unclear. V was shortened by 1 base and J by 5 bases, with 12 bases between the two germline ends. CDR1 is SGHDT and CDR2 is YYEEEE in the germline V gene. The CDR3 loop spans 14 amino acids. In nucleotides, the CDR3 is TGTGCCAGCAGCTTGAGACTTCCGAAGGAGACCCAGTACTTC. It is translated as CASSLRLPKETQYF. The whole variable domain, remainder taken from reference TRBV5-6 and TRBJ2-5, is DAGVTQSPTHLIKTRGQQVTLRCSPKSGHDTVSWYQQALGQGPQFIFQYYEEEERQRGNFPDRFSGHQFPNYSSELNVNALLLGDSALYLCASSLRLPKETQYFGPGTRLLVL.

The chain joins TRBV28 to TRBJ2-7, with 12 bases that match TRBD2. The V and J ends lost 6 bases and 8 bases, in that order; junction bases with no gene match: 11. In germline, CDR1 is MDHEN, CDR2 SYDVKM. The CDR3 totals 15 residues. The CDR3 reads CASRILAGGPIKQYF. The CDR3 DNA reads TGTGCCAGCAGAATCCTAGCGGGAGGGCCTATCAAGCAGTACTTC.

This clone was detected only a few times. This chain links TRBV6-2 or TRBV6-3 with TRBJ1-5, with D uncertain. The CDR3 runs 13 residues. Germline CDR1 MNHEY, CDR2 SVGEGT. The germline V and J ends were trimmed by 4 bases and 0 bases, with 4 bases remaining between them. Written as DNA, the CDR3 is TGTGCCAGCAGTTCTTATAGCAATCAGCCCCAGCATTTT. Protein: CASSSYSNQPQHF.

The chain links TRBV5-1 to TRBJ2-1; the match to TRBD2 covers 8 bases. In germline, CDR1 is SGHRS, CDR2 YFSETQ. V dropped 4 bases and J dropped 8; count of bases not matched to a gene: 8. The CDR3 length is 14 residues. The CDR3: CASSPGGGSDEQFF. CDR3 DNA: TGCGCCAGCAGCCCGGGGGGGGGATCGGATGAGCAGTTCTTC.

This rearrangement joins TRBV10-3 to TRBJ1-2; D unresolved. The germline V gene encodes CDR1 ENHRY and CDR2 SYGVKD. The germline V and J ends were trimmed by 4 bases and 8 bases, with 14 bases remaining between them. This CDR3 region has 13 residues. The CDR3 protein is CAISVEGTRGYTF. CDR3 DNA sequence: TGTGCCATCAGTGTTGAGGGAACGAGGGGCTACACCTTC.

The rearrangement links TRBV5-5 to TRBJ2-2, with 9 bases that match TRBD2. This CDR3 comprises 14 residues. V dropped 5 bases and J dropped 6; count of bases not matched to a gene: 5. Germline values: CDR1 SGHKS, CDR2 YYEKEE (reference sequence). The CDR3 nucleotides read TGTGCCAGCAGTCCCGGGACTAGCCCCGGGGAGCTGTTTTTT. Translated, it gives CASSPGTSPGELFF.

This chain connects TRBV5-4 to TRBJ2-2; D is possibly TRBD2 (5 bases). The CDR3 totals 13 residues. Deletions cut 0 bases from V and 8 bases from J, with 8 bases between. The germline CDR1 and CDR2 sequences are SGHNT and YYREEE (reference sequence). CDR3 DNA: TGTGCCAGCAGCTTGGAGGGAGATGGGGAGCTGTTTTTT. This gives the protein CASSLEGDGELFF.

CDR3 nucleotides: TGTGCCAGCAGCCAAGATCGGGTTACGGAGCAGTACTTC. The encoded protein is CASSQDRVTEQYF. The chain carries TRBV4-2 and TRBJ2-7; D gene ambiguous. Between the trimmed V and J ends, which lost 0 bases and 7 bases, there was a span of 10 bases. Germline V CDR1 and CDR2: LGHNA, YNFKEQ. This CDR3 has 13 residues.

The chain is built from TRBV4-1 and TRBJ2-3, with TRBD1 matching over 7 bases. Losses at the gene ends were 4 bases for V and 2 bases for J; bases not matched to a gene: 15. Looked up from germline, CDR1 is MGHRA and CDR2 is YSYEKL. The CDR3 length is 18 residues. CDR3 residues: CASSRDDPGQRLTDTQYF. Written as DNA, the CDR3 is TGCGCCAGCAGCCGAGACGACCCGGGACAGCGGCTCACAGATACGCAGTATTTT.

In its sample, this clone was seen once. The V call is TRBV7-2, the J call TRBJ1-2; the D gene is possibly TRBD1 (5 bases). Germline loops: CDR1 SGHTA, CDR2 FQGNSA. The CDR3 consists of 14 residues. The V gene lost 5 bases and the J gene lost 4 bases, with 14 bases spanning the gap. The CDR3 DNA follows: TGTGCCAGCAGCCCGGGGGGTAACCCCTATGGCTACACCTTC. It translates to CASSPGGNPYGYTF.

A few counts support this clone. The CDR3 region is CSVDTDTIYF. CDR3 DNA: TGCAGCGTTGATACGGACACCATATATTTT. The rearrangement joins TRBV29-1 to TRBJ1-3; D is unresolved. The CDR3 covers 10 residues. Per germline, CDR1 SQVTM and CDR2 ANQGSEA. Trimming left V 3 bases short and J 8 bases short, with 5 bases between.

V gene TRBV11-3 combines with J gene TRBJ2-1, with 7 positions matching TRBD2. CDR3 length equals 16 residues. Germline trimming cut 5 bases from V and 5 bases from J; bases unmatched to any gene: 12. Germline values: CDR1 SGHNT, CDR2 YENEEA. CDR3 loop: CASSPGGGETDNEQFF. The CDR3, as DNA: TGTGCCAGCAGCCCTGGGGGAGGGGAGACGGACAATGAGCAGTTCTTC.

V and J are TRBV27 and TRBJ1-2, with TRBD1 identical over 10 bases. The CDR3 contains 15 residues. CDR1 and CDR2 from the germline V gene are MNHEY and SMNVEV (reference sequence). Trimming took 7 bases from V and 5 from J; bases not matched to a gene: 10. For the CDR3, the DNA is TGTGCCAGCAAAGGGCCCCGGGGACAGGGGTATGGCTACACCTTC. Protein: CASKGPRGQGYGYTF.